Below, 6 T cell receptor beta chains from the same sample are listed, as sequenced in a study of shared clonotypes between healthy human individuals. Clones were read by immunoSEQ multiplex PCR, and TCRdb kept only the in-frame ones, dropping some. The sample consists of roughly 1 million clones, around 75% of them appearing once. Input material: memory CD4+ T cells sorted from blood. The sample's subset: CD45RA-negative fraction. The receptors derive from a man aged 18 to 29 in good health.

This clone came up a few times. The same CDR3 can be traced to other DNA sequences in this sample. The chain carries TRBV5-1 and TRBJ2-7, with D unclear. V was cut by 3 bases and J by 1 base, with 11 bases left in between. Germline V gene lookup returns CDR1 SGHRS and CDR2 YFSETQ. The CDR3 consists of 14 residues. In DNA form, the CDR3 reads TGCGCCAGCAGCTCCTCGGGTGGATCCTACGAGCAGTACTTC. Translated: CASSSSGGSYEQYF.

The chain couples TRBV11-2 to TRBJ2-3; D unclear. Germline assignment: CDR1 SGHAT and CDR2 FQNNGV. The CDR3 sequence is 15 residues long. Trimming pared 1 base from V and 0 bases from J, leaving 8 bases between. Written as DNA, the CDR3 is TGTGCCAGCAGCTTAGGCGGTTTTAGCACAGATACGCAGTATTTT. Protein sequence: CASSLGGFSTDTQYF.

The CDR3 DNA sequence: TGTGCCAGCAGCTTAGAGGAGGGCATCTCCTACGAGCAGTACTTC. It encodes CASSLEEGISYEQYF. The genes are TRBV11-2 and TRBJ2-7; TRBD2 might be the D (6 bases). The CDR3 runs to 15 residues. CDR1 and CDR2 from the germline V gene are SGHAT and FQNNGV. The ends were cut back, 0 bases at V and 0 bases at J, with 9 bases in the middle.

The chain employs TRBV2 and TRBJ2-5; D remains unclear. Trimming left V 7 bases short and J 1 base short, with 13 bases between. Germline V CDR1 and CDR2: SNHLY, FYNNEI. This CDR3 contains 14 residues. The CDR3 sequence: CASTSLWAQETQYF. Here the CDR3 DNA reads TGTGCCAGCACCAGCCTGTGGGCCCAAGAGACCCAGTACTTC.

This rearrangement joins TRBV5-6 to TRBJ1-3; D unresolved. Germline V lookup: CDR1 SGHDT, CDR2 YYEEEE. V shed 7 bases and J shed 0 bases, with 14 bases lying between them. This CDR3 is built from 15 residues. This CDR3 reads CASSAGLNSGNTIYF. In nucleotides, the CDR3 is TGTGCCAGCTCTGCAGGACTAAACTCTGGAAACACCATATATTTT.

The gene calls are TRBV6-5 and TRBJ1-1; tentative D call: TRBD1 (5 bases). Germline loops: CDR1 MNHEY, CDR2 SVGAGI. There are 14 residues in the CDR3. V was trimmed by 6 bases and J by 8 bases, leaving 19 bases between them. The chain's CDR3 is CASSAFWGSLEAFF. For the CDR3, the DNA is TGTGCCAGCAGCGCGTTTTGGGGGTCTTTGGAAGCTTTCTTT.